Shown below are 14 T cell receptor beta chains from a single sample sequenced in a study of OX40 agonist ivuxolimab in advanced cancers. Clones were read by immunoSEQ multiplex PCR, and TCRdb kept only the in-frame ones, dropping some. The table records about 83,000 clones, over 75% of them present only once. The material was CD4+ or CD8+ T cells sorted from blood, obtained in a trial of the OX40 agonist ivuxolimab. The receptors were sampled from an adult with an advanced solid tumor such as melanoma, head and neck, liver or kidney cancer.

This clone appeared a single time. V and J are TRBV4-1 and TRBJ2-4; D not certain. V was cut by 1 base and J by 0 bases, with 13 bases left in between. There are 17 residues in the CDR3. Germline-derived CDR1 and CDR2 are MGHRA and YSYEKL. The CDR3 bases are TGCGCCAGCAGCCAAGGGTTGGCGGATTTAGCCAAAAACATTCAGTACTTC. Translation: CASSQGLADLAKNIQYF.

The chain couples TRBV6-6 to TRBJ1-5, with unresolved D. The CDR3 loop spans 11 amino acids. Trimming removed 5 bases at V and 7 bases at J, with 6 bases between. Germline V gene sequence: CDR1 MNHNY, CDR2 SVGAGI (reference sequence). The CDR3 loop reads CASSSSQPQHF. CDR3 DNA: TGTGCCAGCAGTAGTAGCCAGCCCCAGCATTTT.

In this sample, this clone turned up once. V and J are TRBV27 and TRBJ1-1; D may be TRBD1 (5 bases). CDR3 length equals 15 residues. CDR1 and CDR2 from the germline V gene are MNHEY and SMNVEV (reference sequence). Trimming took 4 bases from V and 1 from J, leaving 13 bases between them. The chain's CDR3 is CASSSLTESNTEAFF. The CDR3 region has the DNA TGTGCCAGCAGTTCCCTGACAGAGTCGAACACTGAAGCTTTCTTT.

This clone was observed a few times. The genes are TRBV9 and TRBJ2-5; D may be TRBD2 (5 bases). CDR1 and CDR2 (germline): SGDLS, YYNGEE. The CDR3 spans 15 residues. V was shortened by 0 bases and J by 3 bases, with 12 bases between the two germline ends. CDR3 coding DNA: TGTGCCAGCAGCGTAGCTACGGGGAGAAAAGAGACCCAGTACTTC. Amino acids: CASSVATGRKETQYF.

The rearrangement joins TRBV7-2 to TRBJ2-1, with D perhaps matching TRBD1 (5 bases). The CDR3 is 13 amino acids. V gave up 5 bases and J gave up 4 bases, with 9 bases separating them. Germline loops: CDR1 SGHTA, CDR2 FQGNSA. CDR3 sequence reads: CASSTDRYNEQFF. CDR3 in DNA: TGTGCCAGCAGCACAGACAGATACAATGAGCAGTTCTTC.

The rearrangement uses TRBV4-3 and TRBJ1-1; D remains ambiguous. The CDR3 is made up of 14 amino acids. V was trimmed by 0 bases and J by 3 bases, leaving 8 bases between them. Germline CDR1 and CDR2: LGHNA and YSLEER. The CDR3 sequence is CASSQDRGYTEAFF. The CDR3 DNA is TGCGCCAGCAGCCAAGATCGAGGTTACACTGAAGCTTTCTTT.

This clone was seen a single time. CDR3: CASSTTVEQFF. CDR3 nucleotide sequence: TGTGCCAGCAGCACCACAGTAGAGCAGTTCTTC. The chain carries TRBV7-8 and TRBJ2-1; no definite D call. The CDR3 loop spans 11 amino acids. Germline assignment: CDR1 SGHVS and CDR2 FQNEAQ. The V end lost 5 bases, the J end lost 10 bases, and 9 bases lay between the germline ends.

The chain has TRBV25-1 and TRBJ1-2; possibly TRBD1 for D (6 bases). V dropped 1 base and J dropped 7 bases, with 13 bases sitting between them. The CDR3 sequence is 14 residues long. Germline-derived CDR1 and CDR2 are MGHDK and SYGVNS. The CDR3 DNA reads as TGTGCCAGCAGTGAATGGGAAGGACAGTTTGGCTACACCTTC. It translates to CASSEWEGQFGYTF.

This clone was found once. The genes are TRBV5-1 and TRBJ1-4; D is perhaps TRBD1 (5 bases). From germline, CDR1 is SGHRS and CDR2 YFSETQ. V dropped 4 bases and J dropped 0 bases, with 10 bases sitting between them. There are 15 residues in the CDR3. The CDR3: CASSPQGATNEKLFF. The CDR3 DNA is TGCGCCAGCAGCCCTCAGGGAGCAACTAATGAAAAACTGTTTTTT. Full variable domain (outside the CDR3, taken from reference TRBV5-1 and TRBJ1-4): KAGVTQTPRYLIKTRGQQVTLSCSPISGHRSVSWYQQTPGQGLQFLFEYFSETQRNKGNFPGRFSGRQFSNSRSEMNVSTLELGDSALYLCASSPQGATNEKLFFGSGTQLSVL.

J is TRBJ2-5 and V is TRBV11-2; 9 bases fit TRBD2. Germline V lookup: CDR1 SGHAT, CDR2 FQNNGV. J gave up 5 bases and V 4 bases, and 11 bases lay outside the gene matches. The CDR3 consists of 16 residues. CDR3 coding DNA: TGTGCCAGCAGCTCCGGCGGGCGGGGGGGCATTGAGACCCAGTACTTC. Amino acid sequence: CASSSGGRGGIETQYF.

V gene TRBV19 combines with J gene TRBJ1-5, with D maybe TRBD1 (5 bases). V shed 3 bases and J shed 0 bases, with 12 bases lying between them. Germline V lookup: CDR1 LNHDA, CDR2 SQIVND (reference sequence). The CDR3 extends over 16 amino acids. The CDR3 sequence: CASSMWGGTSNQPQHF. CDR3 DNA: TGTGCCAGTAGTATGTGGGGCGGGACTAGCAATCAGCCCCAGCATTTT.

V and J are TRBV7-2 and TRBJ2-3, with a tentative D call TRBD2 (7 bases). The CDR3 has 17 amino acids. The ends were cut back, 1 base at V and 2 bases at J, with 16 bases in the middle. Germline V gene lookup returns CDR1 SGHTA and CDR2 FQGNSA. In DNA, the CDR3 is TGTGCCAGCAGCTTAGGAGGCGGGGGCCGAGCCACAGATACGCAGTATTTT. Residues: CASSLGGGGRATDTQYF.

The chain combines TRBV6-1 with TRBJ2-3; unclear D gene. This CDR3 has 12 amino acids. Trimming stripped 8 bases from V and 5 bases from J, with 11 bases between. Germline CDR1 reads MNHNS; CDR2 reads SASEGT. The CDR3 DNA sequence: TGTGCCAGCGGGGTTTCAGGAGATACGCAGTATTTT. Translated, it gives CASGVSGDTQYF.

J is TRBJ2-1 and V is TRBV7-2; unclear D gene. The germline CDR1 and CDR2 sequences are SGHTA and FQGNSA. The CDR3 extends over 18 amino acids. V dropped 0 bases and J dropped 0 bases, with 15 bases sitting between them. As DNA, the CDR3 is TGTGCCAGCAGCTTAGCAGCCTCCTCATATGGCTCCTACAATGAGCAGTTCTTC. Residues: CASSLAASSYGSYNEQFF.